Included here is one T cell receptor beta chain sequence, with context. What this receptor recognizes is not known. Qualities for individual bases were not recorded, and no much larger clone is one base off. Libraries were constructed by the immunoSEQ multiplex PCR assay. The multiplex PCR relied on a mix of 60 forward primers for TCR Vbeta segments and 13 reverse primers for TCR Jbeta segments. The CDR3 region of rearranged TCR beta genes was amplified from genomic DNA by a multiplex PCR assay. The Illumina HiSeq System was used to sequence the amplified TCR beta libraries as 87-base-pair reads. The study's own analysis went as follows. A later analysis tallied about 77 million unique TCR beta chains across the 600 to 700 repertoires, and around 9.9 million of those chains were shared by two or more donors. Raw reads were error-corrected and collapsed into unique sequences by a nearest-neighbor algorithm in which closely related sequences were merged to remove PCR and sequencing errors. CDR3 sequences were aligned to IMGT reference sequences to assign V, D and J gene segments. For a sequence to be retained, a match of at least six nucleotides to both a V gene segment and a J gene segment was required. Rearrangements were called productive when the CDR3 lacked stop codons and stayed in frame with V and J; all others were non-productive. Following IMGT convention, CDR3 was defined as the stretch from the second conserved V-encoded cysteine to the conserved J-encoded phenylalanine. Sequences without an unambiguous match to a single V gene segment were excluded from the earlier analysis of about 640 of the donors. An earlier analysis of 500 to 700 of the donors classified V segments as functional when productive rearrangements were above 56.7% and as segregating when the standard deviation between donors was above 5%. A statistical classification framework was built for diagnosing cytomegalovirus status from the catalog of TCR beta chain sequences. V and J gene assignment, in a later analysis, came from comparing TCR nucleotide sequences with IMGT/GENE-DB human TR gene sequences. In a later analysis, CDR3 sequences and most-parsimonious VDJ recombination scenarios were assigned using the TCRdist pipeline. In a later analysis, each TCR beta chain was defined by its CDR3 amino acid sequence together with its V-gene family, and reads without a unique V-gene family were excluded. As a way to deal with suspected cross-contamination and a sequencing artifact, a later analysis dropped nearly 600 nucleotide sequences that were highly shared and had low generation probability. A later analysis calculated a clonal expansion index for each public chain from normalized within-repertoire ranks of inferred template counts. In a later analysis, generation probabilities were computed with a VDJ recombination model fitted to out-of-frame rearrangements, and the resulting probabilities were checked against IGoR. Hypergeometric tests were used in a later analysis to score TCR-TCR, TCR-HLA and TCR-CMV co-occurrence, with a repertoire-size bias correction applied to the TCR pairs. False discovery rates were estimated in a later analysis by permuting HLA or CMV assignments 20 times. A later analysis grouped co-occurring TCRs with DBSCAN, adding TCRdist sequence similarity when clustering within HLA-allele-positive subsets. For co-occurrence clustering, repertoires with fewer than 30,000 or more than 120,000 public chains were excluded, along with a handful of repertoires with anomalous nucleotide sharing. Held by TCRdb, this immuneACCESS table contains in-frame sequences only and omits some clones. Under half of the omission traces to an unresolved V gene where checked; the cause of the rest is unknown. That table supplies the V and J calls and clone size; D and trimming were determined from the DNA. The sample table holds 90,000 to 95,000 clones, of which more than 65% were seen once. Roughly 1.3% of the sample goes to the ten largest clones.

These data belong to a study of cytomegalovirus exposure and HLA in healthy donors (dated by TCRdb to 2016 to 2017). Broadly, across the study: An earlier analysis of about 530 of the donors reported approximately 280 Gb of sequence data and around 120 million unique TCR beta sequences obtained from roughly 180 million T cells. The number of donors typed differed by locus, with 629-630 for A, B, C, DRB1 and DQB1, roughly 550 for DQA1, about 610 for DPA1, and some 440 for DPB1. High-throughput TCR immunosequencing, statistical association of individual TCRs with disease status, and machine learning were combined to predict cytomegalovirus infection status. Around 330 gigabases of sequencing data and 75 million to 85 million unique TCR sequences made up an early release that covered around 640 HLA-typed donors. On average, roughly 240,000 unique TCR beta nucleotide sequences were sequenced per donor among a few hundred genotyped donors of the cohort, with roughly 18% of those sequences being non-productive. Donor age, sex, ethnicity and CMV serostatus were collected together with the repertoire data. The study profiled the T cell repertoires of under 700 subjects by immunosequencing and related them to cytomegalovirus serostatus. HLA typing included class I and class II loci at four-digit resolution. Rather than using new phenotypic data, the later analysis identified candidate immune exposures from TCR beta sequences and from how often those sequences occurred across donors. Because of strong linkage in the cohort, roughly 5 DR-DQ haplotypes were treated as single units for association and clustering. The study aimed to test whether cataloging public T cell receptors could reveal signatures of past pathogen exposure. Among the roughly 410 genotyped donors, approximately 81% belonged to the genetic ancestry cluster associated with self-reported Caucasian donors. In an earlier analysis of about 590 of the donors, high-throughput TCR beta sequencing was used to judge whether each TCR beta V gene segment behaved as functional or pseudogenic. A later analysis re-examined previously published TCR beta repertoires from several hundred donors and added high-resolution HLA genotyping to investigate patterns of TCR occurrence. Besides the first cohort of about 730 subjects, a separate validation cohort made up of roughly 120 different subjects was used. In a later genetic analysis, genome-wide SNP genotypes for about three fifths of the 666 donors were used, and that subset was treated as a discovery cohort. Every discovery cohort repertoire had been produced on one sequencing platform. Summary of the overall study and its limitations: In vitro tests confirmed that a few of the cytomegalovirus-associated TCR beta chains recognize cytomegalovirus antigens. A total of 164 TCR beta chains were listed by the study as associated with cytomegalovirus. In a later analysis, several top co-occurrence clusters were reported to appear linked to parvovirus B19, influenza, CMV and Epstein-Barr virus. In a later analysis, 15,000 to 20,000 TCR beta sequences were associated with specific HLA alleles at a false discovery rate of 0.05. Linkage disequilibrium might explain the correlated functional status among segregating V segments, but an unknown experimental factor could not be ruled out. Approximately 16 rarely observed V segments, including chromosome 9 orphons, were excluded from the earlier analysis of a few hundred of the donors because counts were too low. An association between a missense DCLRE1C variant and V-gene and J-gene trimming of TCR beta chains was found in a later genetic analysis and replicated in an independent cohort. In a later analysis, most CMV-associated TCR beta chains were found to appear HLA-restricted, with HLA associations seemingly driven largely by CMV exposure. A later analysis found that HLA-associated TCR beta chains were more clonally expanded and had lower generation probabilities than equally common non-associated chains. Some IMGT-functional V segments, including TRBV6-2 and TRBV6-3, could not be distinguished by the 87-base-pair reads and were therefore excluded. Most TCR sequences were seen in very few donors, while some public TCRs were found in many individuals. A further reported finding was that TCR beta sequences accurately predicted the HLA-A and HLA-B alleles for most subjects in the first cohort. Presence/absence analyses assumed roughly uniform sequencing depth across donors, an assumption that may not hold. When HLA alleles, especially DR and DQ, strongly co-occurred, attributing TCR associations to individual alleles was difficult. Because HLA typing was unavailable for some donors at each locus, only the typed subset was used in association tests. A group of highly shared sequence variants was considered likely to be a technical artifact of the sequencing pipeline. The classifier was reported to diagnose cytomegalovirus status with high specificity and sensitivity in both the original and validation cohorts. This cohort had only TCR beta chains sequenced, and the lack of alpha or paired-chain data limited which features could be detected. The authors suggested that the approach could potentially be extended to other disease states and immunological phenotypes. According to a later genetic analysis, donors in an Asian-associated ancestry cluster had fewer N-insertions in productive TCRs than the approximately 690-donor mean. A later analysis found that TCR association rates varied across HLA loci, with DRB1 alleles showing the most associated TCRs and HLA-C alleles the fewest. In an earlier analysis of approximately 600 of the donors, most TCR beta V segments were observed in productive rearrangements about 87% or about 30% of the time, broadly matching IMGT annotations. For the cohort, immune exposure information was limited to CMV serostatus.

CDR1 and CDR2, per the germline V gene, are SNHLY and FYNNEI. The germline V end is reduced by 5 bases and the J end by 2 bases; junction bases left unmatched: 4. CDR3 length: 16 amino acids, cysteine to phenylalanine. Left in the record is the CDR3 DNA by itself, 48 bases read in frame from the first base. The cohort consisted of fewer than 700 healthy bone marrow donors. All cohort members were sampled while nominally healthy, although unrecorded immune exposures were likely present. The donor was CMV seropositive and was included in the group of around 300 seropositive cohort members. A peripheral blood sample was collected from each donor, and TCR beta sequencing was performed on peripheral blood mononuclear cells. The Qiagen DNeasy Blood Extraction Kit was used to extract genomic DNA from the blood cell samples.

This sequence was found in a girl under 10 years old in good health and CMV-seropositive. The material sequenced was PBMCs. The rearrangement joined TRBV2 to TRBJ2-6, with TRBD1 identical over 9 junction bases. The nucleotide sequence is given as TGTGCCAGCAGTCAACAGGGGGCCACTGGGGCCAACGTCCTGACTTTC. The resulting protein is CASSQQGATGANVLTF.